This T cell receptor beta chain was documented in a study of shared clonotypes between healthy human individuals. In the original processing: There were no quality scores in the junction-only immunoSEQ sequences, so filtering differed. Only in-frame clones appear in the TCRdb table, and some are missing; sequencing was by immunoSEQ multiplex PCR. For V, J and clone size, that table is used; D and trimming come from the DNA. Here the sample spans 650,000 to 750,000 clones, around 72% being singletons. The V gene's germline CDR1 is SGHNT and CDR2 YYREEE (reference sequence). The CDR3 covers 14 residues. Trimming removed 0 bases from V and 6 bases from J, with 12 bases in between.

This TCR derives from a woman aged 30 to 39 in good health. The sample consisted of memory CD4+ T cells sorted from blood. Subset described: CD45RA-negative fraction. V usage is TRBV5-4 and J usage is TRBJ1-1; possible D gene TRBD1, 5 bases. CDR3 nucleotide sequence: TGTGCCAGCAGCTTGGGAGTGGGAGGGGCTGAAGCTTTCTTT. It is translated as CASSLGVGGAEAFF.